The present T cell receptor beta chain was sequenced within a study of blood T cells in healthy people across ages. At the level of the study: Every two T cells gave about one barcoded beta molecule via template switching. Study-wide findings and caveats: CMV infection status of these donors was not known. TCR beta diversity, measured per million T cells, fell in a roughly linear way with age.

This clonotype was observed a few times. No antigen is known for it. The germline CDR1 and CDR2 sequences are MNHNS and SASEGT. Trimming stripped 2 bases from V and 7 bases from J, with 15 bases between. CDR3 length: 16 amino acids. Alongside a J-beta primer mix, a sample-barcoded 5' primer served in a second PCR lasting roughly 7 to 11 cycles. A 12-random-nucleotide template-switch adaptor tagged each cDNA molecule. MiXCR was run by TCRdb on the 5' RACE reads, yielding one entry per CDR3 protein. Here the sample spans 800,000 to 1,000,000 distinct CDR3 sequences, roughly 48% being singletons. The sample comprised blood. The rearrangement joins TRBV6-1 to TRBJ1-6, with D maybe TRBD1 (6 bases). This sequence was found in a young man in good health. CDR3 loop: CASSEQGGINNSPLHF. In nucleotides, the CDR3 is TGTGCCAGCAGTGAACAAGGGGGGATCAACAATTCACCCCTCCACTTT.